The TCR beta chain described here comes from a study of T-cell reconstitution after alpha-beta-depleted transplantation in children. The CDR3 is 16 amino acids. The V and J ends lost 0 bases and 4 bases, in that order; junction bases with no gene match: 3. Germline CDR1 SGDLS, CDR2 YYNGEE. This clonotype was seen at least ten times. This sample's TCRbeta library carried unique molecular identifier barcodes. MiXCR, run by TCRdb on the PCR reads, gives a single entry per CDR3 protein. The table records fewer than 350,000 distinct CDR3 sequences, roughly 12% of them present only once. The sample was peripheral blood, taken 180 days after TCRalphabeta/CD19-depleted stem cell transplant. The source is a male patient between 2 and 15 years old who had a stem cell transplant for chronic granulomatous disease, so the T cells may come from the graft donor. The chain carries TRBV9 and TRBJ2-2; the match to TRBD1 covers 10 bases. The CDR3 DNA follows: TGTGCCAGCAGCGTAGAGCGGACAGGGGGCACCGGGGAGCTGTTTTTT. This sequence encodes CASSVERTGGTGELFF.